This record covers a single T cell receptor (beta chain). The target antigen is unknown. This specimen belongs to a study of monozygotic twins with inflammatory bowel disease. It was from whole blood, with no T cell sorting, that total RNA was isolated. UMIs containing a 6-nucleotide sample barcode were added via template switching. TCRdb re-called the 5' RACE reads; every CDR3 protein appears as one record, without DNA. The sample has roughly 300,000 distinct CDR3 sequences. CDR1 LGHDT and CDR2 YNNKEL come from the germline V gene (reference sequence). The CDR3 spans 12 residues. Study-wide findings and caveats: Healthy co-twins, by inverse Simpson, had higher TCRbeta diversity than their siblings with IBD.

V gene TRBV3-1 combines with J gene TRBJ2-1; the TCRdb D gene call, TRBD2, has no DNA to confirm it. This TCR was recovered from a human donor with ulcerative colitis or Crohn's disease, or a healthy co-twin of an affected twin (not recorded which). The sequenced material came from blood. The CDR3 reads CASRTTSDEQFF.